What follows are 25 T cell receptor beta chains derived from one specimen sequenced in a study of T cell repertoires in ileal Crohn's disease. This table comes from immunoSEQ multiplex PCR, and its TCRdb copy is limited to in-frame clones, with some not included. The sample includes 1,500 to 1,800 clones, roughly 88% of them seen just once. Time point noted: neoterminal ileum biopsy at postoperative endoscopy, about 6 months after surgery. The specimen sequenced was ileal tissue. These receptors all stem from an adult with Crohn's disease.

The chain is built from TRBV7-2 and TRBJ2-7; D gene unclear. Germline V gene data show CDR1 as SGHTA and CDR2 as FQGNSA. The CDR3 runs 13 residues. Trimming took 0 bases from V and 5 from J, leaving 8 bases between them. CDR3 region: CASSLASSDEQYF. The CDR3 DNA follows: TGTGCCAGCAGCTTAGCGTCTTCCGACGAGCAGTACTTC.

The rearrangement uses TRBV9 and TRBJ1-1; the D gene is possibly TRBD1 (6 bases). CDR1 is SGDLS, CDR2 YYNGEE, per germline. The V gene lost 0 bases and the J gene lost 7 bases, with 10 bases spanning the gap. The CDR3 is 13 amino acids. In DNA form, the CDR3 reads TGTGCCAGCAGCGTAGAGGGGGTGGGTGAAGCTTTCTTT. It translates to CASSVEGVGEAFF.

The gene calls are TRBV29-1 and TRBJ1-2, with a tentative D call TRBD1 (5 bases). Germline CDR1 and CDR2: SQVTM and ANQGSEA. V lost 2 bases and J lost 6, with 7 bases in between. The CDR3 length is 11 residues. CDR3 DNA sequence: TGCAGCGTTGAACCAGGGAATGGCTACACCTTC. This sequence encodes CSVEPGNGYTF.

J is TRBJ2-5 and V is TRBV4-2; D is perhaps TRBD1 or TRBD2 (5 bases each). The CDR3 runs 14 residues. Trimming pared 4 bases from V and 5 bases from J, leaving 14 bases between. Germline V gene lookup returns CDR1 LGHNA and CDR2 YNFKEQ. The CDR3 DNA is TGTGCCAGCAGCCGAACGCAGGGCGGGGAGACCCAGTACTTC. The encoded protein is CASSRTQGGETQYF.

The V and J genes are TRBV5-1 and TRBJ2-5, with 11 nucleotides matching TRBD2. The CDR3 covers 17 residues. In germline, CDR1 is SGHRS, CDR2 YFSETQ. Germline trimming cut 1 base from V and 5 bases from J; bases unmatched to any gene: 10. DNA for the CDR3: TGCGCCAGCAGCTTGCGGGGTAGCGGGGGGGCCAGTGAGACCCAGTACTTC. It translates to CASSLRGSGGASETQYF.

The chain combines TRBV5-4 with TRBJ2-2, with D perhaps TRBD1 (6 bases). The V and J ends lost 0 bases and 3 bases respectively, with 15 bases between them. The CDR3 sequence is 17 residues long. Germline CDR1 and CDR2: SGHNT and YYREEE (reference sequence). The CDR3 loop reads CASSLDQGYVDTGELFF. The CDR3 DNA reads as TGTGCCAGCAGCTTGGACCAGGGGTATGTTGACACCGGGGAGCTGTTTTTT.

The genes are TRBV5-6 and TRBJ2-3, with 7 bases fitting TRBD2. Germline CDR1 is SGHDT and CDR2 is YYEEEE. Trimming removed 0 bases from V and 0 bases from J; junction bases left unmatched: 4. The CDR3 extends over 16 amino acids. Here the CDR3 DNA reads TGTGCCAGCAGCTTGGGAAGCGGGACTAGCACAGATACGCAGTATTTT. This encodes CASSLGSGTSTDTQYF.

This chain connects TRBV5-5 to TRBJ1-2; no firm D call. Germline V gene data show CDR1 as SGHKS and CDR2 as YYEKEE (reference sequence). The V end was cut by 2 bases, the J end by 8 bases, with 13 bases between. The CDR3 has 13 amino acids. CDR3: CASSFPGLRGYTF. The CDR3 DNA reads TGTGCCAGCAGCTTCCCCGGTCTGAGAGGCTACACCTTC.

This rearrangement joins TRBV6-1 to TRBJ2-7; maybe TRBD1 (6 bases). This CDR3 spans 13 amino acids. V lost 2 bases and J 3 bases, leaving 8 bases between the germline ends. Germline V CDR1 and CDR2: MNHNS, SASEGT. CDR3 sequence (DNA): TGTGCCAGCAGTGAAAGGGACAACTACGAGCAGTACTTC. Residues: CASSERDNYEQYF.

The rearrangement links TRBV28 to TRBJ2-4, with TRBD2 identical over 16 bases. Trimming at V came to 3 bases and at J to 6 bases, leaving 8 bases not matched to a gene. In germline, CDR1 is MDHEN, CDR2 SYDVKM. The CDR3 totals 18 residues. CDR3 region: CASSFPGTSGRVGNIQYF. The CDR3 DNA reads TGTGCCAGCAGTTTCCCCGGGACTAGCGGGAGGGTGGGAAACATTCAGTACTTC.

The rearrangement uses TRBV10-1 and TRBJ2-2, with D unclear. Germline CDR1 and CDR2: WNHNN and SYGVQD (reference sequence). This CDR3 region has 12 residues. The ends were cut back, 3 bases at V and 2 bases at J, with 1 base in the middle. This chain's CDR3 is CASSENTGELFF. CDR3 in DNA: TGCGCCAGCAGTGAAAACACCGGGGAGCTGTTTTTT.

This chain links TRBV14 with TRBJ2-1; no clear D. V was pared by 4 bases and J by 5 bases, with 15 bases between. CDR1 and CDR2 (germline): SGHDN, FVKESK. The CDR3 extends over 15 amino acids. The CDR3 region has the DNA TGTGCCAGCAGCCCAAGATTTGGAGCCAACAATGAGCAGTTCTTC. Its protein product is CASSPRFGANNEQFF.

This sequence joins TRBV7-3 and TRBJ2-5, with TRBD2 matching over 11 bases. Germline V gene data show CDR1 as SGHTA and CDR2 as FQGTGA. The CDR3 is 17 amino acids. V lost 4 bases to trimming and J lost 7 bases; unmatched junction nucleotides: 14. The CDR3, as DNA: TGTGCCAGCAGCTCCGATTCCGGGACTAGCGGCTTTCGGACCCAGTACTTC. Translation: CASSSDSGTSGFRTQYF.

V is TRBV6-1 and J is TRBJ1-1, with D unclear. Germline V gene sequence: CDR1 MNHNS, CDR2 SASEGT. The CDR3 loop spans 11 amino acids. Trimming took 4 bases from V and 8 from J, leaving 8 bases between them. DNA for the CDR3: TGTGCCAGCAGTGGACCGTTAGAAGCTTTCTTT. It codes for CASSGPLEAFF.

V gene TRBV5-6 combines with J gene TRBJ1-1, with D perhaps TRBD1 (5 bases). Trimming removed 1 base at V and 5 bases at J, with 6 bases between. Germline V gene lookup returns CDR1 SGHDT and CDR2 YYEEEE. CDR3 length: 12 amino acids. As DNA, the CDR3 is TGTGCCAGCAGCTTGAGGGGTACTGAAGCTTTCTTT. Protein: CASSLRGTEAFF.

The CDR3 DNA reads as TGTGCCAGCAGCGCTGGACAGGCGGATGAAGCTTTCTTT. It specifies CASSAGQADEAFF. V gene TRBV7-6 combines with J gene TRBJ1-1; TRBD1 matches 7 bases. There are 13 residues in the CDR3. The germline V gene encodes CDR1 SGHVS and CDR2 FNYEAQ. After removal of 5 bases from V and 7 bases from J, the junction contained 7 bases not matched to a gene.

CDR3 sequence: CASSIPQADHFEAFF. CDR3 bases: TGTGCCAGTAGTATTCCCCAGGCAGACCATTTTGAAGCTTTCTTT. The gene calls are TRBV19 and TRBJ1-1, with no clear D. Germline-derived CDR1 and CDR2 are LNHDA and SQIVND (reference sequence). The CDR3 is 15 amino acids. Trimming stripped 3 bases from V and 7 bases from J, with 18 bases between.

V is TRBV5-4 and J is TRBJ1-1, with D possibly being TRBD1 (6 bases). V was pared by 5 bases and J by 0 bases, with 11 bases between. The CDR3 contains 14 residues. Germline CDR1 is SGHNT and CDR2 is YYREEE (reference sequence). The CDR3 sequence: CASSRGGLNTEAFF. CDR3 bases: TGTGCCAGCAGTCGGGGGGGGCTGAACACTGAAGCTTTCTTT. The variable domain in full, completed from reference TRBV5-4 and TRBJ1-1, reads ETGVTQSPTHLIKTRGQQVTLRCSSQSGHNTVSWYQQALGQGPQFIFQYYREEENGRGNFPPRFSGLQFPNYSSELNVNALELDDSALYLCASSRGGLNTEAFFGQGTRLTVV.

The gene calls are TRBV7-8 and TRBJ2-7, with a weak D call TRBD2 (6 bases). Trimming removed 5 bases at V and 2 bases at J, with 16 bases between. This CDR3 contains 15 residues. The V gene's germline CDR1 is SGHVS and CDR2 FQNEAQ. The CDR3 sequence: CASSHREAGTYEQYF. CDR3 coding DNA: TGTGCCAGCAGCCATCGGGAAGCGGGCACCTACGAGCAGTACTTC.

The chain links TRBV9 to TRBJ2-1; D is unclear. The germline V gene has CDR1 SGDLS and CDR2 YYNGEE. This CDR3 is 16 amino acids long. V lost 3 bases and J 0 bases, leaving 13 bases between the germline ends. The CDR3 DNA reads TGTGCCAGCAGCGGAGACCCACAGAGCTCCTACAATGAGCAGTTCTTC. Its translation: CASSGDPQSSYNEQFF.

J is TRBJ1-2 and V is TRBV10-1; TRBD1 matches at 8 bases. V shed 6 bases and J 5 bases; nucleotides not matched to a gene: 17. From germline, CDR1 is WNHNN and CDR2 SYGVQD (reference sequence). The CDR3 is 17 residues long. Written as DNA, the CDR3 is TGCGCCAGCAGATTGGGAACAGGGGGGAGCCTGGGGTATGGCTACACCTTC. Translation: CASRLGTGGSLGYGYTF.

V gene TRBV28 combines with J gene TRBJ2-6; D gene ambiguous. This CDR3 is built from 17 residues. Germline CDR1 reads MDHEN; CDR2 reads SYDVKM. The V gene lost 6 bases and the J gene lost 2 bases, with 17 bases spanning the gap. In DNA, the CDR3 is TGTGCCAGCAGCCACCCAGTTCCTGTAACTGGGGCCAACGTCCTGACTTTC. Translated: CASSHPVPVTGANVLTF.

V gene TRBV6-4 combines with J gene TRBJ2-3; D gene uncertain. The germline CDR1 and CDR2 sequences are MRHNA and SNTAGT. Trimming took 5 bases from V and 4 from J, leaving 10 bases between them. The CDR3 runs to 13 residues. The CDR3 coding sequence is TGTGCCAGCAGTTCCGACCGGGCAGATACGCAGTATTTT. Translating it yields CASSSDRADTQYF.

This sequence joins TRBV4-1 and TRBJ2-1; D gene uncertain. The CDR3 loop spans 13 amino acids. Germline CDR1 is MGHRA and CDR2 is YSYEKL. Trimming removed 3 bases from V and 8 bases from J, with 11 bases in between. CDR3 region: CASSQDVGYEQFF. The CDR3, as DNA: TGCGCCAGCAGCCAGGATGTGGGCTATGAGCAGTTCTTC.

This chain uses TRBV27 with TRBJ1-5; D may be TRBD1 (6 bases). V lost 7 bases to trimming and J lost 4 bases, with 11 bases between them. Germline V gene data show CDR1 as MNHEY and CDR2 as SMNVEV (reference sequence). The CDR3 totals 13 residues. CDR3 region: CASKNRENQPQHF. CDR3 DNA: TGTGCCAGCAAAAACAGGGAAAATCAGCCCCAGCATTTT.